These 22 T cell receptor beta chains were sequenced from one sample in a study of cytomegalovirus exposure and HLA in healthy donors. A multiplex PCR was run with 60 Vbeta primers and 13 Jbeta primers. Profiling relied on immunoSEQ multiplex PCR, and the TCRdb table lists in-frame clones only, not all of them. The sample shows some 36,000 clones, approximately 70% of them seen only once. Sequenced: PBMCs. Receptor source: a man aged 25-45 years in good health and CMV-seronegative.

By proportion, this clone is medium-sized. In DNA form, the CDR3 reads TGTGCCAGCAGCCTACGACAGCTAACTAATGAAAAACTGTTTTTT. Amino acids: CASSLRQLTNEKLFF. The chain joins TRBV16 to TRBJ1-4; D may be TRBD1 (5 bases). Germline V gene lookup returns CDR1 KGHSY and CDR2 FQNENV. This CDR3 comprises 15 residues. V was trimmed by 4 bases and J by 1 base, leaving 10 bases between them.

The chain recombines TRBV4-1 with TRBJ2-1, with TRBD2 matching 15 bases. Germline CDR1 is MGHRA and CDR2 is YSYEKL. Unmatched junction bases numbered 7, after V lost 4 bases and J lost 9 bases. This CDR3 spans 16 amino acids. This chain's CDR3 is CASSLRTSGRDGEQFF. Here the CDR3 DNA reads TGCGCCAGCAGCCTCCGGACTAGCGGGAGGGATGGTGAGCAGTTCTTC.

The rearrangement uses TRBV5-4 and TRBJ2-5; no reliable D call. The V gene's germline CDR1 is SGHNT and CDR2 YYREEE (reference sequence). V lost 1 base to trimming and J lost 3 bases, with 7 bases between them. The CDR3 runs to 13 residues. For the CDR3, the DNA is TGTGCCAGCAGCTTGAGAGGAGAAGAGACCCAGTACTTC. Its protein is CASSLRGEETQYF.

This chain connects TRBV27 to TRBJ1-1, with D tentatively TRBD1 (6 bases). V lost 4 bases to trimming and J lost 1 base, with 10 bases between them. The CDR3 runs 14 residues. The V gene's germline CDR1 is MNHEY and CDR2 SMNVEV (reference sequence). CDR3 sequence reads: CASSYTGTNTEAFF. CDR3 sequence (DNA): TGTGCCAGCAGTTATACAGGGACGAACACTGAAGCTTTCTTT.

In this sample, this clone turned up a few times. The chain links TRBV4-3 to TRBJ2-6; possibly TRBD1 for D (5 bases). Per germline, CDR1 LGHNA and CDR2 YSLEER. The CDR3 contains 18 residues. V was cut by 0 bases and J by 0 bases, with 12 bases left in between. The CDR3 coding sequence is TGCGCCAGCAGCCAAGATAGGCAGGGTAACTCTGGGGCCAACGTCCTGACTTTC. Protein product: CASSQDRQGNSGANVLTF.

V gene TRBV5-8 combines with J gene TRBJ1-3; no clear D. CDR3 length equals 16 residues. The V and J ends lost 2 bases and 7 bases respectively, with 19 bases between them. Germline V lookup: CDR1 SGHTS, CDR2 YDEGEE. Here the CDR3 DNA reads TGTGCCAGCAGCTTCTACTCGGCCATCGTGGGCAACACCATATATTTT. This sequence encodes CASSFYSAIVGNTIYF.

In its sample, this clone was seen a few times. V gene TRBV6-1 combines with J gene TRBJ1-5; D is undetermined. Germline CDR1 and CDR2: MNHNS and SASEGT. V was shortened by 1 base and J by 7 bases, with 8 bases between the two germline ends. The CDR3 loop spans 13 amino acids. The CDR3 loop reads CASSEDWRQPQHF. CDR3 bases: TGTGCCAGCAGTGAAGACTGGAGACAGCCCCAGCATTTT.

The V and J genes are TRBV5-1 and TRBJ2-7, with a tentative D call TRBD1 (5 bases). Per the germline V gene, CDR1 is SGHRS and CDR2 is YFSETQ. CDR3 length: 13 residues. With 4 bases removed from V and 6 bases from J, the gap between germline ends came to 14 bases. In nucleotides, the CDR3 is TGCGCCAGCAGCGCCAGGGTTCTAGGCGAGCAGTACTTC. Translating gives CASSARVLGEQYF.

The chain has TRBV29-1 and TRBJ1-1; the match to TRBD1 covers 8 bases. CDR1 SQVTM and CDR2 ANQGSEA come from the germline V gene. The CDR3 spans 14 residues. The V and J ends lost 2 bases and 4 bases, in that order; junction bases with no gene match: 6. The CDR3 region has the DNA TGCAGCGTTGAAAGGGTTCAGGGGGCCACTGAAGCTTTCTTT. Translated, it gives CSVERVQGATEAFF. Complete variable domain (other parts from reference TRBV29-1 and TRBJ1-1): SAVISQKPSRDICQRGTSLTIQCQVDSQVTMMFWYRQQPGQSLTLIATANQGSEATYESGFVIDKFPISRPNLTFSTLTVSNMSPEDSSIYLCSVERVQGATEAFFGQGTRLTVV.

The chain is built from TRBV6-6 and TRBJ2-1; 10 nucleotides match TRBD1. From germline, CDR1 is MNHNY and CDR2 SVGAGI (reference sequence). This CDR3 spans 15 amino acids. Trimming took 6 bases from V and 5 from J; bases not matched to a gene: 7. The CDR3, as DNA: TGTGCCAGCAGCTACGAGGGACAGGGGAACAATGAGCAGTTCTTC. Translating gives CASSYEGQGNNEQFF.

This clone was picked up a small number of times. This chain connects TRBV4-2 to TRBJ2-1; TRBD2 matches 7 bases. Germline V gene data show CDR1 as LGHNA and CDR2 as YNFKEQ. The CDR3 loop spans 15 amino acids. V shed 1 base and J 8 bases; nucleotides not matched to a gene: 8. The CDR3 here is CASSQAHGGSDEQFF. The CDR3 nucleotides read TGTGCCAGCAGCCAAGCCCACGGGGGGAGCGATGAGCAGTTCTTC.

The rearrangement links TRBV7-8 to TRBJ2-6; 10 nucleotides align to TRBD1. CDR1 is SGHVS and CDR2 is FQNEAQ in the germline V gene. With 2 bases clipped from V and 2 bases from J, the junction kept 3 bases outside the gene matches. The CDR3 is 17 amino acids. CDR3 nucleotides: TGTGCCAGCAGCTTAAGGGACAGGGGAACTGGGGCCAACGTCCTGACTTTC. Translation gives CASSLRDRGTGANVLTF.

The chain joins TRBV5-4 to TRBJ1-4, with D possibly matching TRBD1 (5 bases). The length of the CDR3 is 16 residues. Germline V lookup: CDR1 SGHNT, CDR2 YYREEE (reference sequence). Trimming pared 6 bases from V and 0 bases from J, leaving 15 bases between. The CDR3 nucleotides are TGTGCCAGCACCCCGGGGGGGGAAGCAACTAATGAAAAACTGTTTTTT. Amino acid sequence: CASTPGGEATNEKLFF. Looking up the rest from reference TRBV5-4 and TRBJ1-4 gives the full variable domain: ETGVTQSPTHLIKTRGQQVTLRCSSQSGHNTVSWYQQALGQGPQFIFQYYREEENGRGNFPPRFSGLQFPNYSSELNVNALELDDSALYLCASTPGGEATNEKLFFGSGTQLSVL.

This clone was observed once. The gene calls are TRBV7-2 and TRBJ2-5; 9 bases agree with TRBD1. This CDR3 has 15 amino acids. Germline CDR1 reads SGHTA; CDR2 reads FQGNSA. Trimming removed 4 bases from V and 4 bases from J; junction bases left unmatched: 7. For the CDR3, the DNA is TGTGCCAGCAGCTCCCCACAGGGGGCTGGAGAGACCCAGTACTTC. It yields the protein CASSSPQGAGETQYF.

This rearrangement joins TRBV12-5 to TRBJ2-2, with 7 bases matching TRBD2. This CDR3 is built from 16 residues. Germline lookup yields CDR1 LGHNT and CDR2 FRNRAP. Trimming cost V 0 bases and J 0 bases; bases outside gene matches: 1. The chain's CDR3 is CASGLVAGSNTGELFF. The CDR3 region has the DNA TGTGCTAGTGGTTTGGTAGCGGGGTCGAACACCGGGGAGCTGTTTTTT.

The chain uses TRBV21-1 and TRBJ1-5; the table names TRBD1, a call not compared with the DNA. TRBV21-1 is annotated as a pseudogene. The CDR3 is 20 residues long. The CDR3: CASSNKRRDGTGVPYQPQHF. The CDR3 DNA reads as TGTGCCAGCAGCAACAAACGACGGGACGGGACAGGAGTACCTTATCAGCCCCAGCATTTT.

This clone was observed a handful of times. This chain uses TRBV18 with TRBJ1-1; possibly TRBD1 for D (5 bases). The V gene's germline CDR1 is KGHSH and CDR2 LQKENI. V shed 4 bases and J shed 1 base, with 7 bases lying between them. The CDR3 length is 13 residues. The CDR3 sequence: CASSLGQNTEAFF. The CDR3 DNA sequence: TGTGCCAGCTCACTCGGACAGAACACTGAAGCTTTCTTT.

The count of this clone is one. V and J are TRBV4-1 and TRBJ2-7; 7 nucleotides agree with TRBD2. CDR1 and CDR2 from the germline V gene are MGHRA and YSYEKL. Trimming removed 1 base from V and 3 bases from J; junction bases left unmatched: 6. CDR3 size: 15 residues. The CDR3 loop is CASSQVRGGDYEQYF. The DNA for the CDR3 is TGCGCCAGCAGCCAAGTTCGTGGGGGGGACTACGAGCAGTACTTC.

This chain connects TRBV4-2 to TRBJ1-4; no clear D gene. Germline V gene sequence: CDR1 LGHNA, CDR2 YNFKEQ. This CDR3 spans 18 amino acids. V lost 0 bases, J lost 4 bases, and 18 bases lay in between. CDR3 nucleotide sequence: TGTGCCAGCAGCCAAGATCCTTTGGGGAGGGCCGATAATGAAAAACTGTTTTTT. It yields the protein CASSQDPLGRADNEKLFF.

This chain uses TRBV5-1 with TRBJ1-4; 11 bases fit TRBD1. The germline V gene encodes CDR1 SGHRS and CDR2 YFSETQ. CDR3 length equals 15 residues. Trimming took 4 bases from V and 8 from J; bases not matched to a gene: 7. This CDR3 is CASSVGTGGDEKLFF. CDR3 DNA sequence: TGCGCCAGCAGCGTCGGGACAGGGGGAGACGAAAAACTGTTTTTT.

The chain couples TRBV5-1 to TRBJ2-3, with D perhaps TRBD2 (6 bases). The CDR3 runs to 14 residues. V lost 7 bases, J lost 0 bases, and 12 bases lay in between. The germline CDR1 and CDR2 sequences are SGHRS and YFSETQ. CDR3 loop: CASCRDSSTDTQYF. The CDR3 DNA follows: TGCGCCAGCTGCCGGGACTCTAGCACAGATACGCAGTATTTT.

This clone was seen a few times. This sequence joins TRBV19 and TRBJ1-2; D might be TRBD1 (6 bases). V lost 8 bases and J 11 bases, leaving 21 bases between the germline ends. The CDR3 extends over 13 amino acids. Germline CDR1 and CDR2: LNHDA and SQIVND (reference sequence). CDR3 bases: TGTGCCAGTGCGTCTGATATTGGGGGCAGTTACACCTTC. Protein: CASASDIGGSYTF.